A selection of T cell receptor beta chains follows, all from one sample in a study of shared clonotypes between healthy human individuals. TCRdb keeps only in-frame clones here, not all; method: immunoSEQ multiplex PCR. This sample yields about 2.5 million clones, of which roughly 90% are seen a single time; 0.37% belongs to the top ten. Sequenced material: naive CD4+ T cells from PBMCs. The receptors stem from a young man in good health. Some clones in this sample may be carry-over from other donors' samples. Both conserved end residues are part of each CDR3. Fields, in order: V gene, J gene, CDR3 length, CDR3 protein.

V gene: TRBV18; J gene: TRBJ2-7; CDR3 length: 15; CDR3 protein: CASSPQGQGAEEQYF
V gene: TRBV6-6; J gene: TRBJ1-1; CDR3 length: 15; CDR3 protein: CASSYRDSLGTEAFF
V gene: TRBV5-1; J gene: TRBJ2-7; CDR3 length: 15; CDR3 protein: CASSLGLAGSYEQYF
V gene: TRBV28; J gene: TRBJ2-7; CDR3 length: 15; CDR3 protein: CASRTGLAGTYEQYF
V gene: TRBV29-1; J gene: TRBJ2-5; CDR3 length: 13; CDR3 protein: CTAPGVGGETQYF
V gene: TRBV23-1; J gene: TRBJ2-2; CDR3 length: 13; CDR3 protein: CASRQRNTGELFF
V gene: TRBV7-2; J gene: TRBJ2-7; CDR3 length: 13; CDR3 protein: CASSLAGGLEQYF
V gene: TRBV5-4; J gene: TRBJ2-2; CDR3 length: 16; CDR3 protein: CASSLGGPLNTGELFF
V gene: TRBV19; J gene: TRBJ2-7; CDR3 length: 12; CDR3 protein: CATTDRGHSLSF
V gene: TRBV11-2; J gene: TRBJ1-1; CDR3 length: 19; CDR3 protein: CASSLGSFRGSVPNTEAFF
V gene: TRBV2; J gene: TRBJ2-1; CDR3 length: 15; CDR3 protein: CASSVGGRTYNEQFF
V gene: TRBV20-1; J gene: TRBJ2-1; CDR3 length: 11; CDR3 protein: CSVPLGPRQFF